These T cell receptor beta chains were read from a single sample in a study of blood T cell repertoires in COVID-19. Data came from immunoSEQ multiplex PCR; TCRdb stores just in-frame clones and leaves some out. The profile shows a few hundred thousand clones, 90% of them singletons. Sequencing was performed on PBMCs or T cells enriched from blood (not recorded which). The origin of the receptors is a man aged 25-40 years who had been exposed to COVID-19. The CDR3 runs from the conserved cysteine through the conserved F or W. Each record gives: V gene, clone size, J gene, D gene, CDR3 protein, CDR3 DNA. The D gene is left open where the match is weak. Not every row has a clone size; where given, it reads once, few, many or a size class.

V gene: TRBV6-5
clone size: few
J gene: TRBJ1-1
D gene: TRBD1
CDR3 protein: CASRTGIGTEAFF
CDR3 DNA: TGTGCCAGCAGGACAGGGATAGGGACTGAAGCTTTCTTT

V gene: TRBV7-9
clone size: NA
J gene: TRBJ2-1
D gene: NA
CDR3 protein: CASSLASSYNEQFF
CDR3 DNA: TGTGCCAGCAGCTTGGCAAGCTCCTACAATGAGCAGTTCTTC

V gene: TRBV3-1/TRBV3-2
clone size: NA
J gene: TRBJ2-2
D gene: TRBD2
CDR3 protein: CASSTGLAANTGELFF
CDR3 DNA: TGTGCCAGCAGCACGGGACTAGCGGCGAACACCGGGGAGCTGTTTTTT

V gene: TRBV4-1
clone size: NA
J gene: TRBJ1-1
D gene: TRBD1
CDR3 protein: CASRQGQGMNTEAFF
CDR3 DNA: TGCGCCAGCAGACAGGGACAGGGAATGAACACTGAAGCTTTCTTT

V gene: TRBV6-1
clone size: NA
J gene: TRBJ1-5
D gene: TRBD1
CDR3 protein: CASSEQGAGNQPQHF
CDR3 DNA: TGTGCCAGCAGTGAACAGGGGGCCGGCAATCAGCCCCAGCATTTT

V gene: TRBV11-2
clone size: NA
J gene: TRBJ2-2
D gene: NA
CDR3 protein: CASSPSTGNTGELFF
CDR3 DNA: TGTGCCAGCAGTCCTAGTACTGGGAACACCGGGGAGCTGTTTTTT

V gene: TRBV4-3
clone size: NA
J gene: TRBJ1-2
D gene: TRBD1
CDR3 protein: CASSHLTGGYGYTF
CDR3 DNA: TGCGCCAGCAGCCACCTGACAGGGGGCTATGGCTACACCTTC

V gene: TRBV5-1
clone size: NA
J gene: TRBJ2-5
D gene: NA
CDR3 protein: CASSWTQSETQYF
CDR3 DNA: TGCGCCAGCAGCTGGACTCAGAGCGAGACCCAGTACTTC

V gene: TRBV9
clone size: NA
J gene: TRBJ2-1
D gene: TRBD2
CDR3 protein: CASSVTGTSVFNEQFF
CDR3 DNA: TGTGCCAGCAGCGTTACCGGGACTAGCGTTTTCAATGAGCAGTTCTTC

V gene: TRBV2
clone size: NA
J gene: TRBJ2-7
D gene: NA
CDR3 protein: CASSEGILGSSYEQYF
CDR3 DNA: TGTGCCAGCAGTGAAGGGATACTGGGGAGCTCCTACGAGCAGTACTTC

V gene: TRBV19
clone size: NA
J gene: TRBJ1-2
D gene: NA
CDR3 protein: CASSTTLGAKGYTF
CDR3 DNA: TGTGCCAGTAGTACCACTCTAGGGGCAAAGGGCTACACCTTC

V gene: TRBV5-1
clone size: NA
J gene: TRBJ1-5
D gene: TRBD1
CDR3 protein: CASSAGTGWDQPQHF
CDR3 DNA: TGCGCCAGCAGCGCAGGGACAGGGTGGGACCAGCCCCAGCATTTT

V gene: TRBV5-4
clone size: few
J gene: TRBJ1-2
D gene: NA
CDR3 protein: CAGTGSHDGYTF
CDR3 DNA: TGTGCCGGAACAGGATCCCACGACGGCTACACCTTC

V gene: TRBV13
clone size: once
J gene: TRBJ2-7
D gene: TRBD1
CDR3 protein: CASSSFQGAEQYF
CDR3 DNA: TGTGCCAGCAGCTCCTTCCAGGGGGCAGAGCAGTACTTC

V gene: TRBV29-1
clone size: once
J gene: TRBJ1-3
D gene: NA
CDR3 protein: CSVGTASGNTIYF
CDR3 DNA: TGCAGCGTTGGAACAGCCTCTGGAAACACCATATATTTT

V gene: TRBV6-5
clone size: NA
J gene: TRBJ1-2
D gene: NA
CDR3 protein: CASKEGDPFGYTF
CDR3 DNA: TGTGCCAGCAAAGAAGGGGATCCCTTTGGCTACACCTTC

V gene: TRBV5-1
clone size: NA
J gene: TRBJ2-7
D gene: NA
CDR3 protein: CASPSDSGSSYEQYF
CDR3 DNA: TGCGCCAGTCCGTCGGACAGTGGTTCCTCCTACGAGCAGTACTTC

V gene: TRBV5-1
clone size: NA
J gene: TRBJ1-6
D gene: TRBD1
CDR3 protein: CASSFETGGHSPLHF
CDR3 DNA: TGCGCCAGCAGCTTCGAAACAGGGGGCCACTCACCCCTCCACTTT

V gene: TRBV5-6
clone size: NA
J gene: TRBJ1-1
D gene: TRBD1
CDR3 protein: CASSSLVTGLNTEAFF
CDR3 DNA: TGTGCCAGCAGCTCCCTCGTGACAGGGCTCAACACTGAAGCTTTCTTT

V gene: TRBV5-1
clone size: NA
J gene: TRBJ2-5
D gene: NA
CDR3 protein: CASSVLVPMQETQYF
CDR3 DNA: TGCGCCAGCAGCGTGTTAGTGCCTATGCAAGAGACCCAGTACTTC

V gene: TRBV18
clone size: NA
J gene: TRBJ1-3
D gene: NA
CDR3 protein: CASSPRAGGFSGNTIYF
CDR3 DNA: TGTGCCAGCTCACCACGAGCGGGCGGGTTCTCTGGAAACACCATATATTTT

V gene: TRBV6-5
clone size: NA
J gene: TRBJ2-5
D gene: NA
CDR3 protein: CASLDGGPRETQYF
CDR3 DNA: TGTGCCAGCCTCGACGGGGGGCCCAGGGAGACCCAGTACTTC

V gene: TRBV4-1
clone size: NA
J gene: TRBJ1-3
D gene: TRBD1
CDR3 protein: CASSLETGGVGNTIYF
CDR3 DNA: TGCGCCAGCAGCCTTGAAACAGGGGGTGTTGGAAACACCATATATTTT

V gene: TRBV2
clone size: NA
J gene: TRBJ1-2
D gene: NA
CDR3 protein: CASSRDTNYGYTF
CDR3 DNA: TGTGCCAGCAGTCGGGACACTAACTATGGCTACACCTTC

V gene: TRBV4-1
clone size: NA
J gene: TRBJ2-5
D gene: NA
CDR3 protein: CASSQTLGTYKETQYF
CDR3 DNA: TGCGCCAGCAGCCAGACACTCGGGACATACAAAGAGACCCAGTACTTC

V gene: TRBV29-1
clone size: NA
J gene: TRBJ1-2
D gene: NA
CDR3 protein: CSVGPLTEVYGYTF
CDR3 DNA: TGCAGCGTTGGGCCCTTGACGGAGGTCTATGGCTACACCTTC

V gene: TRBV19
clone size: NA
J gene: TRBJ2-3
D gene: TRBD1
CDR3 protein: CASRPGQGKSDTQYF
CDR3 DNA: TGTGCCAGTAGACCGGGACAGGGAAAATCAGATACGCAGTATTTT

V gene: TRBV14
clone size: once
J gene: TRBJ2-7
D gene: NA
CDR3 protein: CASSQDMRGGEQYF
CDR3 DNA: TGTGCCAGCAGCCAAGATATGAGGGGAGGCGAGCAGTACTTC

V gene: TRBV15
clone size: NA
J gene: TRBJ1-3
D gene: TRBD1
CDR3 protein: CATSSGQGAGNTIYF
CDR3 DNA: TGTGCCACCAGCAGCGGACAGGGGGCTGGAAACACCATATATTTT

V gene: TRBV18
clone size: NA
J gene: TRBJ2-7
D gene: TRBD2
CDR3 protein: CASSLRGSGVYEQYF
CDR3 DNA: TGTGCCAGCTCCCTCCGGGGTAGCGGGGTGTACGAGCAGTACTTC

V gene: TRBV5-4
clone size: NA
J gene: TRBJ1-6
D gene: NA
CDR3 protein: CASSWGRGNSPLHF
CDR3 DNA: TGTGCCAGCAGCTGGGGAAGGGGCAATTCACCCCTCCACTTT

V gene: TRBV7-9
clone size: NA
J gene: TRBJ2-1
D gene: NA
CDR3 protein: CASSLASGARSGNEQFF
CDR3 DNA: TGTGCCAGCAGCTTAGCGTCTGGTGCCAGGTCGGGGAATGAGCAGTTCTTC

V gene: TRBV25-1
clone size: NA
J gene: TRBJ1-1
D gene: NA
CDR3 protein: CASSDRGNTEAFF
CDR3 DNA: TGTGCCAGCAGTGATAGGGGGAACACTGAAGCTTTCTTT

V gene: TRBV11-2
clone size: NA
J gene: TRBJ2-6
D gene: NA
CDR3 protein: CASSLLRGANVLTF
CDR3 DNA: TGTGCCAGCAGCTTACTGCGGGGGGCCAACGTCCTGACTTTC

V gene: TRBV6-5
clone size: NA
J gene: TRBJ1-5
D gene: TRBD1
CDR3 protein: CASTLDTGESQPQHF
CDR3 DNA: TGTGCCAGCACCCTCGATACAGGGGAGAGTCAGCCCCAGCATTTT

V gene: TRBV29-1
clone size: NA
J gene: TRBJ2-2
D gene: TRBD1
CDR3 protein: CSVTPDREVGELFF
CDR3 DNA: TGCAGCGTCACCCCGGACAGGGAGGTCGGGGAGCTGTTTTTT

V gene: TRBV7-8
clone size: NA
J gene: TRBJ2-1
D gene: TRBD2
CDR3 protein: CASSLGAAGGLNEQFF
CDR3 DNA: TGTGCCAGCAGCCTGGGTGCGGCGGGGGGGCTAAATGAGCAGTTCTTC

V gene: TRBV9
clone size: once
J gene: TRBJ2-3
D gene: NA
CDR3 protein: CASSVALRTDTQYF
CDR3 DNA: TGTGCCAGCAGCGTAGCTTTGCGGACAGATACGCAGTATTTT

V gene: TRBV20-1
clone size: NA
J gene: TRBJ2-3
D gene: NA
CDR3 protein: CSASMPGISADTQYF
CDR3 DNA: TGCAGTGCTAGTATGCCGGGGATCAGTGCAGATACGCAGTATTTT

V gene: TRBV21-1
clone size: NA
J gene: TRBJ1-3
D gene: NA
CDR3 protein: CASSKDLACHGNTIYF
CDR3 DNA: TGTGCCAGCAGCAAAGACCTGGCATGCCATGGAAACACCATATATTTT

V gene: TRBV28
clone size: NA
J gene: TRBJ2-3
D gene: NA
CDR3 protein: CASSLRFVGATQYF
CDR3 DNA: TGTGCCAGCAGCCTAAGGTTTGTCGGAGCTACGCAGTATTTT

V gene: TRBV7-6
clone size: once
J gene: TRBJ2-2
D gene: TRBD1
CDR3 protein: CASSLGATGGGSGELFF
CDR3 DNA: TGTGCCAGCAGCTTAGGGGCGACAGGGGGCGGATCCGGGGAGCTGTTTTTT

V gene: TRBV7-7
clone size: NA
J gene: TRBJ2-1
D gene: NA
CDR3 protein: CASSLEGVSYNEQFF
CDR3 DNA: TGTGCCAGCAGCTTAGAGGGGGTGTCCTACAATGAGCAGTTCTTC

V gene: TRBV2
clone size: NA
J gene: TRBJ1-5
D gene: TRBD1
CDR3 protein: CASIRDRGGNQPQHF
CDR3 DNA: TGTGCCAGCATCCGGGACAGGGGTGGCAATCAGCCCCAGCATTTT

V gene: TRBV4-2
clone size: NA
J gene: TRBJ2-3
D gene: NA
CDR3 protein: CASSQDLNTDTQYF
CDR3 DNA: TGTGCCAGCAGCCAAGATCTAAACACAGATACGCAGTATTTT

V gene: TRBV5-6
clone size: NA
J gene: TRBJ2-1
D gene: NA
CDR3 protein: CASSLYLGSSYNEQFF
CDR3 DNA: TGTGCCAGCAGCTTGTATCTGGGGAGCTCCTACAATGAGCAGTTCTTC

V gene: TRBV3-1/TRBV3-2
clone size: NA
J gene: TRBJ1-6
D gene: TRBD1
CDR3 protein: CASSQDYGQGDNSPLHF
CDR3 DNA: TGTGCCAGCAGCCAAGATTACGGACAGGGTGATAATTCACCCCTCCACTTT

V gene: TRBV7-2
clone size: NA
J gene: TRBJ2-5
D gene: NA
CDR3 protein: CASSLTGGLETQYF
CDR3 DNA: TGTGCCAGCAGCTTAACCGGGGGTTTGGAGACCCAGTACTTC

V gene: TRBV3-1/TRBV3-2
clone size: NA
J gene: TRBJ1-2
D gene: NA
CDR3 protein: CASSPGSRMNYGYTF
CDR3 DNA: TGTGCCAGCAGCCCCGGGAGTAGGATGAACTATGGCTACACCTTC

V gene: TRBV7-2
clone size: once
J gene: TRBJ1-2
D gene: NA
CDR3 protein: CASSLIQRGYTF
CDR3 DNA: TGTGCCAGCAGCCTAATTCAGAGGGGCTACACCTTC

V gene: TRBV30
clone size: NA
J gene: TRBJ2-1
D gene: TRBD1
CDR3 protein: CAWSLRTGGKGFF
CDR3 DNA: TGTGCCTGGAGTTTAAGGACAGGGGGTAAGGGGTTCTTC

V gene: TRBV4-1
clone size: NA
J gene: TRBJ1-4
D gene: NA
CDR3 protein: CASSQVGAPASEKLFF
CDR3 DNA: TGCGCCAGCAGCCAAGTTGGGGCACCCGCCAGCGAAAAACTGTTTTTT